Listed below are T cell receptor beta chains from one sample, sequenced in a study of T cell repertoires in cytomegalovirus infection. TCRdb called the reads again in MiXCR, with one record for every CDR3 protein. The table lists roughly 800,000 distinct CDR3 sequences, about 29% of them singletons. The antigens these receptors bind are not known. The sample here was cultured CD8+ T cells from PBMCs, taken from culture after CMV antigen stimulation. Receptor source: a human donor in good health (CMV status not recorded). Some clones in this sample may be carry-over from other donors' samples. Both conserved end residues are part of each CDR3. Fields, in order: clone size, V gene, CDR3 length, D gene, J gene, CDR3 protein, CDR3 DNA. A D gene is named only where the DNA matches it firmly. Size tells how often a clone was seen (once, few, many) or the class of an expanded clone, and some rows leave it out.

abundance: many; v_gene: TRBV7-6; len: 14; d_gene: TRBD1; j_gene: TRBJ2-2; CDR3aa: CASSPDRGDGELFF; CDR3nt: TGTGCCAGCAGCCCTGACAGGGGTGACGGGGAGCTGTTTTTT
abundance: .; v_gene: TRBV6-8; len: 13; d_gene: TRBD1; j_gene: TRBJ1-2; CDR3aa: CASSTQSGGGYTF; CDR3nt: TGTGCCAGCAGTACCCAATCAGGGGGAGGCTACACCTTC
abundance: .; v_gene: TRBV6-6; len: 20; d_gene: TRBD1; j_gene: TRBJ1-5; CDR3aa: CASSYSRSTGGPPSNQPQHF; CDR3nt: TGTGCCAGCAGTTACTCGAGGTCGACAGGGGGCCCCCCGAGCAATCAGCCCCAGCATTTT
abundance: many; v_gene: TRBV7-9; len: 13; d_gene: .; j_gene: TRBJ1-4; CDR3aa: CASSLEANEKLFF; CDR3nt: TGTGCCAGCAGCCTGGAGGCTAATGAAAAACTGTTTTTT
abundance: .; v_gene: TRBV15; len: 13; d_gene: .; j_gene: TRBJ1-1; CDR3aa: CATSRDMNTEAFF; CDR3nt: TGTGCCACCAGCAGAGATATGAACACTGAAGCTTTCTTT
abundance: few; v_gene: TRBV7-3; len: 15; d_gene: .; j_gene: TRBJ2-5; CDR3aa: CASSPWAGPQETQYF; CDR3nt: TGTGCCAGCAGCCCTTGGGCGGGGCCCCAAGAGACCCAGTACTTC
abundance: .; v_gene: TRBV2; len: 16; d_gene: TRBD1; j_gene: TRBJ1-4; CDR3aa: CASSVSGTATNEKLFF; CDR3nt: TGTGCCAGCAGTGTCTCCGGGACAGCAACTAATGAAAAACTGTTTTTT
abundance: .; v_gene: TRBV6-6; len: 14; d_gene: TRBD2; j_gene: TRBJ2-3; CDR3aa: CASMGTSGTDTQYF; CDR3nt: TGTGCCAGCATGGGGACTAGCGGCACAGATACGCAGTATTTT
abundance: many; v_gene: TRBV12-3/TRBV12-4; len: 13; d_gene: .; j_gene: TRBJ1-2; CDR3aa: CASSSGPMGGYTF; CDR3nt: TGTGCCAGCAGTTCCGGGCCCATGGGTGGCTACACCTTC
abundance: few; v_gene: TRBV12-3/TRBV12-4; len: 15; d_gene: .; j_gene: TRBJ1-2; CDR3aa: CASSLVANHPYGYTF; CDR3nt: TGTGCCAGCAGTTTAGTAGCCAACCACCCCTATGGCTACACCTTC
abundance: .; v_gene: TRBV19; len: 15; d_gene: .; j_gene: TRBJ1-4; CDR3aa: CASSIVDGVNEKLFF; CDR3nt: TGTGCCAGTAGTATAGTTGACGGAGTTAATGAAAAACTGTTTTTT
abundance: .; v_gene: TRBV19; len: 15; d_gene: TRBD2; j_gene: TRBJ2-1; CDR3aa: CASKIAGGPGNEQFF; CDR3nt: TGTGCCAGTAAGATAGCGGGGGGGCCGGGGAATGAGCAGTTCTTC
abundance: .; v_gene: TRBV20-1; len: 15; d_gene: .; j_gene: TRBJ1-1; CDR3aa: CSARSRGAPPAEAFF; CDR3nt: TGCAGTGCTAGATCCCGGGGGGCCCCGCCAGCTGAAGCTTTCTTT